These 19 T cell receptor beta chains originate from one sample sequenced in a study of cytomegalovirus exposure and HLA in healthy donors. The PCR was carried out with 60 Vbeta primers and 13 Jbeta primers. Some clones are missing from TCRdb's copy, which holds only in-frame ones; the method was immunoSEQ multiplex PCR. The data show 100,000 to 150,000 clones, more than 75% seen once. Sequencing was done on a sample of PBMCs. Receptors originate from a male donor in good health and CMV-seronegative.

V usage is TRBV9 and J usage is TRBJ2-6, with TRBD1 as a possible D gene (7 bases). The CDR3 has 14 amino acids. Per germline, CDR1 SGDLS and CDR2 YYNGEE. V was clipped by 7 bases and J by 0 bases, with 8 bases between them. DNA of the CDR3: TGTGCCAGCCAGGGGGGCTCTGGGGCCAACGTCCTGACTTTC. Translation: CASQGGSGANVLTF.

The chain links TRBV4-2 to TRBJ1-3; D gene unclear. Between the trimmed V and J ends, which lost 5 bases and 4 bases, there was a span of 12 bases. CDR3 size: 14 residues. CDR1 is LGHNA, CDR2 YNFKEQ, per germline. The CDR3 spells CASSSPDQGNTIYF. Here the CDR3 DNA reads TGTGCCAGCAGCTCCCCAGATCAGGGAAACACCATATATTTT.

The rearrangement joins TRBV11-2 to TRBJ2-2, with D possibly being TRBD1 (5 bases). V lost 5 bases to trimming and J lost 5 bases, with 9 bases between them. The CDR3 sequence is 13 residues long. The germline gives CDR1 SGHAT, CDR2 FQNNGV. The CDR3 nucleotides are TGTGCCAGCAGCGCCGACAGAACCGGGGAGCTGTTTTTT. The encoded protein is CASSADRTGELFF.

The rearrangement uses TRBV4-1 and TRBJ1-6; 10 nucleotides agree with TRBD1. Trimming at V came to 3 bases and at J to 7 bases, leaving 3 bases not matched to a gene. The CDR3 consists of 15 residues. Per germline, CDR1 MGHRA and CDR2 YSYEKL. CDR3 sequence: CASSQPGQGNSPLHF. In DNA, the CDR3 is TGCGCCAGCAGCCAGCCGGGACAGGGGAATTCACCCCTCCACTTT.

The CDR3: CASSLEGGETQYF. CDR3 sequence (DNA): TGTGCCAGCAGCTTGGAGGGTGGGGAGACCCAGTACTTC. The rearrangement links TRBV7-9 to TRBJ2-5, with D possibly being TRBD2 (6 bases). Germline lookup yields CDR1 SEHNR and CDR2 FQNEAQ (reference sequence). This CDR3 has 13 amino acids. V lost 3 bases to trimming and J lost 5 bases, with 10 bases between them.

The chain combines TRBV5-6 with TRBJ1-1; 10 bases match TRBD1. V lost 4 bases to trimming and J lost 7 bases; unmatched junction nucleotides: 10. The CDR3 contains 15 residues. CDR1 is SGHDT and CDR2 is YYEEEE in the germline V gene. The CDR3 DNA reads TGTGCCAGCAGCACCTTGACAGGGGGCGCGGGTGAAGCTTTCTTT. Protein sequence: CASSTLTGGAGEAFF.

The CDR3 nucleotides read TGTGCCAGCGGGCCCGGGGTCCCTTCCTACGAGCAGTACTTC. It is translated as CASGPGVPSYEQYF. The rearrangement links TRBV6-6 to TRBJ2-7, with D possibly being TRBD2 (5 bases). The germline V gene has CDR1 MNHNY and CDR2 SVGAGI (reference sequence). Trimming left V 8 bases short and J 1 base short, with 15 bases between. This CDR3 contains 14 residues.

This chain uses TRBV5-1 with TRBJ2-5; 9 bases fit TRBD2. J was trimmed by 5 bases and V by 4 bases; bases with no gene match: 12. This CDR3 spans 16 amino acids. Per the germline V gene, CDR1 is SGHRS and CDR2 is YFSETQ. The chain's CDR3 is CASSPGLAILVETQYF. DNA of the CDR3: TGCGCCAGCAGCCCTGGACTAGCGATTCTTGTGGAGACCCAGTACTTC.

The genes are TRBV7-8 and TRBJ1-2; weak D call: TRBD1 (5 bases). Trimming removed 9 bases from V and 4 bases from J, with 9 bases in between. Looked up from germline, CDR1 is SGHVS and CDR2 is FQNEAQ. The CDR3 has 11 amino acids. This chain's CDR3 is CARGGVYGYTF. The CDR3 DNA reads as TGTGCCAGGGGGGGGGTCTATGGCTACACCTTC.

The chain uses TRBV7-3 and TRBJ2-7; 7 nucleotides align to TRBD2. V dropped 1 base and J dropped 6; count of bases not matched to a gene: 12. In germline, CDR1 is SGHTA, CDR2 FQGTGA. CDR3 size: 16 residues. The CDR3 here is CASSLIRPSGICEQYF. The CDR3 DNA sequence: TGTGCCAGCAGCTTAATTCGGCCTAGCGGAATATGCGAGCAGTACTTC. Looking up the rest from reference TRBV7-3 and TRBJ2-7 gives the full variable domain: GAGVSQTPSNKVTEKGKYVELRCDPISGHTALYWYRQSLGQGPEFLIYFQGTGAADDSGLPNDRFFAVRPEGSVSTLKIQRTERGDSAVYLCASSLIRPSGICEQYFGPGTRLTVT.

The V gene is TRBV4-3, the J gene TRBJ2-7, with D possibly being TRBD1 (5 bases). The germline gives CDR1 LGHNA, CDR2 YSLEER. CDR3 length: 17 amino acids. Trimming pared 3 bases from V and 4 bases from J, leaving 22 bases between. CDR3 coding DNA: TGCGCCAGCAGCCACCAAACCCTCGCCCAGGGATCTTACGAGCAGTACTTC. Translation: CASSHQTLAQGSYEQYF.

The chain joins TRBV12-5 to TRBJ1-2; the match to TRBD1 covers 9 bases. This CDR3 comprises 14 residues. The trim removed 6 bases at V and 6 bases at J, leaving 8 bases unmatched. The germline CDR1 and CDR2 sequences are LGHNT and FRNRAP. The CDR3 region is CASGYTGGHNGYTF. The CDR3 DNA reads as TGTGCTAGTGGCTATACAGGGGGCCATAATGGCTACACCTTC.

This clone was picked up a small number of times. J is TRBJ2-5 and V is TRBV29-1; tentative D call: TRBD2 (6 bases). CDR3 length equals 13 residues. Germline CDR1 and CDR2: SQVTM and ANQGSEA. The CDR3 coding sequence is TGCAGGTTGAGAGGGCTAGCGTTCGAGACCCAGTACTTC. Translating gives CRLRGLAFETQYF.

The chain uses TRBV29-1 and TRBJ1-2, with TRBD1 as a possible D gene (6 bases). Germline CDR1 is SQVTM and CDR2 is ANQGSEA. The CDR3 is 14 amino acids. V shed 4 bases and J shed 0 bases, with 12 bases lying between them. The CDR3 nucleotides are TGCAGCGTTGGATTGGGGGCTACTAACTATGGCTACACCTTC. Its protein is CSVGLGATNYGYTF.

The genes are TRBV20-1 and TRBJ1-1; D unresolved. Per the germline V gene, CDR1 is DFQATT and CDR2 is SNEGSKA (reference sequence). V lost 4 bases to trimming and J lost 3 bases, with 6 bases between them. The CDR3 totals 11 residues. The CDR3 is CSAKPDTEAFF. CDR3 coding DNA: TGCAGTGCTAAGCCCGACACTGAAGCTTTCTTT.

The chain uses TRBV7-2 and TRBJ2-4, with TRBD2 identical over 15 bases. Germline trimming cut 0 bases from V and 6 bases from J; bases unmatched to any gene: 3. The length of the CDR3 is 17 residues. Germline loops: CDR1 SGHTA, CDR2 FQGNSA. The CDR3 is CASSLARTSGGANIQYF. The DNA for the CDR3 is TGTGCCAGCAGCTTAGCTCGGACTAGCGGGGGGGCAAACATTCAGTACTTC.

J is TRBJ2-7 and V is TRBV18, with TRBD1 identical over 10 bases. Germline loops: CDR1 KGHSH, CDR2 LQKENI. V trimming: 3 bases; J trimming: 5 bases; junction bases outside the gene matches: 1. This CDR3 is built from 13 residues. The CDR3 DNA reads TGTGCCAGCTCACCGGGGACAGGGGACGAGCAGTACTTC. Its translation: CASSPGTGDEQYF.

Regarding this clone: Germline and junction disagree at one end, which may indicate a read error. The rearrangement uses TRBV7-7 and TRBJ2-1, with 9 bases matching TRBD1. The CDR3 contains 17 residues. Per the germline V gene, CDR1 is SSHAT and CDR2 is FNYEAQ (reference sequence). The CDR3 coding sequence is TGTGCTAGCAGCTTAGGACAGGGGTTAAGCTCCTACAATGAGCAGTTCTTC. Residues: CASSLGQGLSSYNEQFF.

The count of this clone is one. V is TRBV6-6 and J is TRBJ2-7; 7 bases match TRBD1. CDR3 length: 12 residues. Per germline, CDR1 MNHNY and CDR2 SVGAGI (reference sequence). J was trimmed by 6 bases and V by 2 bases; bases with no gene match: 1. Here the CDR3 DNA reads TGTGCCAGCAGTTACGACAGGGTCGAGCAGTACTTC. The encoded protein is CASSYDRVEQYF.